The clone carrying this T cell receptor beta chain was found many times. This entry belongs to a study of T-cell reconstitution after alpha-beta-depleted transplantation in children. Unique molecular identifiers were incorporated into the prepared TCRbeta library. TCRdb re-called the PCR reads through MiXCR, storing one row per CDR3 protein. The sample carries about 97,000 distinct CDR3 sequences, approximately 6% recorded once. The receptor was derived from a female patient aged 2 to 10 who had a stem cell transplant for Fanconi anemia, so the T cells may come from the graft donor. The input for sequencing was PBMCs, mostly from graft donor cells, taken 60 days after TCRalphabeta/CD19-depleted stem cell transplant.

CDR3 residues: CAIRDTGRVSEQYF. The CDR3 DNA reads TGTGCCATCAGGGATACAGGGAGGGTGAGCGAGCAGTACTTC. The rearrangement links TRBV10-3 to TRBJ2-7, with a tentative D call TRBD2 (7 bases). This CDR3 has 14 amino acids. The germline V gene has CDR1 ENHRY and CDR2 SYGVKD. Trimming stripped 6 bases from V and 6 bases from J, with 18 bases between.